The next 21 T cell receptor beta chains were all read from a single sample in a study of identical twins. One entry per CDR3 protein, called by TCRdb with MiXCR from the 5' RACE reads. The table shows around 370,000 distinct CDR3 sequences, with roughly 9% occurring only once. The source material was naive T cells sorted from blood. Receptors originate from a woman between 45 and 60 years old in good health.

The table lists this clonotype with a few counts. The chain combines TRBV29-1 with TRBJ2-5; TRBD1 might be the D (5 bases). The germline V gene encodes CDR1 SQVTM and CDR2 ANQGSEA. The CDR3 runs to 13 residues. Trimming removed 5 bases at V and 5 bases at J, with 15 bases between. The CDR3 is CSVKGWSWETQYF. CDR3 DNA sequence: TGCAGCGTTAAGGGGTGGTCCTGGGAGACCCAGTACTTC.

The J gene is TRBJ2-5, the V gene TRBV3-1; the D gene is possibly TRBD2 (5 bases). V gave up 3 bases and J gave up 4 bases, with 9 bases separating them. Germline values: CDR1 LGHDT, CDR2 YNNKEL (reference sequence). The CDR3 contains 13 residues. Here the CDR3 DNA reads TGTGCCAGCAGCCAGAGGGCCCCAGAGACCCAGTACTTC. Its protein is CASSQRAPETQYF.

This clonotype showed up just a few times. The CDR3 DNA is TGCGCCAGCAGCTTTGGAGCGGGAGGGACCTACAATGAGCAGTTCTTC. Residues: CASSFGAGGTYNEQFF. The chain is built from TRBV5-1 and TRBJ2-1, with TRBD2 matching over 10 bases. There are 16 residues in the CDR3. With V trimmed by 2 bases and J by 2 bases, 4 bases remained unmatched. The V gene's germline CDR1 is SGHRS and CDR2 YFSETQ. The complete variable domain, with remaining parts taken from reference TRBV5-1 and TRBJ2-1, reads KAGVTQTPRYLIKTRGQQVTLSCSPISGHRSVSWYQQTPGQGLQFLFEYFSETQRNKGNFPGRFSGRQFSNSRSEMNVSTLELGDSALYLCASSFGAGGTYNEQFFGPGTRLTVL.

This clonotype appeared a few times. CDR3 sequence reads: CASSLGLAIEQFF. CDR3 DNA sequence: TGTGCCAGCTCACTAGGACTAGCCATTGAGCAGTTCTTC. The chain is built from TRBV18 and TRBJ2-1; 8 bases line up with TRBD2. Losses at the gene ends were 4 bases for V and 9 bases for J; bases not matched to a gene: 5. Germline CDR1 reads KGHSH; CDR2 reads LQKENI. The CDR3 sequence is 13 residues long.

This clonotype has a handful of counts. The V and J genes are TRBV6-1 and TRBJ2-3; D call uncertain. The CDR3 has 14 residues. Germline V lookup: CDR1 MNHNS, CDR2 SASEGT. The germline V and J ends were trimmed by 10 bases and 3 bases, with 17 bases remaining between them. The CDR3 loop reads CATILGIVTDTQYF. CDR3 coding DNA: TGTGCCACCATACTGGGTATCGTTACAGATACGCAGTATTTT.

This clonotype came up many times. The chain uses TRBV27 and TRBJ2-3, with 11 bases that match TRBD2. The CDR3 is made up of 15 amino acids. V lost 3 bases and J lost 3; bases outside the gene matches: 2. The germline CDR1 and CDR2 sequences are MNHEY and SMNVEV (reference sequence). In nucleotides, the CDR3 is TGTGCCAGCAGTTTCCGACTAGCGGGGACAGATACGCAGTATTTT. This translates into CASSFRLAGTDTQYF.

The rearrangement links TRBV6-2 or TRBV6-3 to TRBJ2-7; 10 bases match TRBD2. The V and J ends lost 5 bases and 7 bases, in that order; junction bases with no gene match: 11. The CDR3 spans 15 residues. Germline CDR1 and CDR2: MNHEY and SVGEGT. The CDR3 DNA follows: TGTGCCAGCAGTCCCGGGACTAGCGAGCTTCTAGAGCAGTACTTC. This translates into CASSPGTSELLEQYF.

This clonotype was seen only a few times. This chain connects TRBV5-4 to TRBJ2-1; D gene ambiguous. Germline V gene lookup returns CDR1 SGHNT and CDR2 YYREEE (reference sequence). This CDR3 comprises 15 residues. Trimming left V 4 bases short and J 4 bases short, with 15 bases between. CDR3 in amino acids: CASSPEVNPYNEQFF. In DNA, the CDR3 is TGTGCCAGCAGCCCGGAAGTCAACCCATACAATGAGCAGTTCTTC. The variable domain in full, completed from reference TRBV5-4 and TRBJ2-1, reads ETGVTQSPTHLIKTRGQQVTLRCSSQSGHNTVSWYQQALGQGPQFIFQYYREEENGRGNFPPRFSGLQFPNYSSELNVNALELDDSALYLCASSPEVNPYNEQFFGPGTRLTVL.

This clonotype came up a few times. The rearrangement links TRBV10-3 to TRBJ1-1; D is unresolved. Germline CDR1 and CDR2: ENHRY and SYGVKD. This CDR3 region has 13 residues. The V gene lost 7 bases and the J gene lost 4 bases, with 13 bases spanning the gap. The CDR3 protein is CAITGSWGTEAFF. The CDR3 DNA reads TGTGCCATCACCGGGTCCTGGGGCACTGAAGCTTTCTTT.

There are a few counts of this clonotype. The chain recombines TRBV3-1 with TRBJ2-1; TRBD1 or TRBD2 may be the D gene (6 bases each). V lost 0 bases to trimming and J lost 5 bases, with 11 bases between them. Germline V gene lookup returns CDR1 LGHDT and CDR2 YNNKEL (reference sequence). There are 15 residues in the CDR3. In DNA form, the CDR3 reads TGTGCCAGCAGCCAAGACGGAGGGGACAACAATGAGCAGTTCTTC. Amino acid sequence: CASSQDGGDNNEQFF.

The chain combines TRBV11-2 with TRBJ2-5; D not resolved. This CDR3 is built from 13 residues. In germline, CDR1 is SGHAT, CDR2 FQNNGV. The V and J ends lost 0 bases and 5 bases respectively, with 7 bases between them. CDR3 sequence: CASSLDPVETQYF. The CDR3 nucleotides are TGTGCCAGCAGCTTAGATCCAGTTGAGACCCAGTACTTC.

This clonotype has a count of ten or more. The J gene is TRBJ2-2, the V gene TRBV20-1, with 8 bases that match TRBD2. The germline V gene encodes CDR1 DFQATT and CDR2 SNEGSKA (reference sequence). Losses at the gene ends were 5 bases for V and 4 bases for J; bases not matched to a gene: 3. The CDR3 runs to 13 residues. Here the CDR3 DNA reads TGCAGTGCTCCGGGAGGGCTCACCGGGGAGCTGTTTTTT. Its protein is CSAPGGLTGELFF.

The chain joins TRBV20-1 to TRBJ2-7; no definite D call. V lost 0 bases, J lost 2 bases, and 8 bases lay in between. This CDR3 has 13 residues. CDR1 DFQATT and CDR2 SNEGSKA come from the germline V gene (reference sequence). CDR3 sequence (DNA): TGCAGTGCTAGAGATGAGGTAACCTACGAGCAGTACGTC. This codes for CSARDEVTYEQYV.

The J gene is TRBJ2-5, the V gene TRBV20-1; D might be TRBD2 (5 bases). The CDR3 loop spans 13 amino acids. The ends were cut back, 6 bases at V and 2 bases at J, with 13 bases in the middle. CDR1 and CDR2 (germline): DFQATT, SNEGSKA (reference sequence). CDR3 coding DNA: TGCAGTGCCGAATCACAGCGGCAAGAGACCCAGTACTTC. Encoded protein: CSAESQRQETQYF.

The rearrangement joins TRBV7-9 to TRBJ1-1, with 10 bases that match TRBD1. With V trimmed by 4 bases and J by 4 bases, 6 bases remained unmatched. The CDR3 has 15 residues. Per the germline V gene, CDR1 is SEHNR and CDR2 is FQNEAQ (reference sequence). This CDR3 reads CASSSPDRGFTEAFF. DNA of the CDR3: TGTGCCAGCAGCTCTCCGGACAGGGGGTTCACTGAAGCTTTCTTT. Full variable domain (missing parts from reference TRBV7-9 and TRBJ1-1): DTGVSQNPRHKITKRGQNVTFRCDPISEHNRLYWYRQTLGQGPEFLTYFQNEAQLEKSRLLSDRFSAERPKGSFSTLEIQRTEQGDSAMYLCASSSPDRGFTEAFFGQGTRLTVV.

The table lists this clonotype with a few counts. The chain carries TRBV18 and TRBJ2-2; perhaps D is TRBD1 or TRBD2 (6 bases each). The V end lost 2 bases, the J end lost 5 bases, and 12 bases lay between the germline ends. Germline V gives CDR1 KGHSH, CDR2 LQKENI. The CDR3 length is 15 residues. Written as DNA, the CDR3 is TGTGCCAGCTCACCATTTCCGGGGGCGACCGGGGAGCTGTTTTTT. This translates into CASSPFPGATGELFF.

The CDR3 bases are TGTGCCAGCAGCCCCACAGGGGATGAGCAGTTCTTC. Its translation is CASSPTGDEQFF. This chain links TRBV11-2 with TRBJ2-1; 7 bases are a match to TRBD1. The CDR3 is 12 amino acids. The germline V gene encodes CDR1 SGHAT and CDR2 FQNNGV. Losses at the gene ends were 5 bases for V and 8 bases for J; bases not matched to a gene: 3.

The CDR3 loop is CASSFHVNSNQPQHF. The DNA for the CDR3 is TGTGCCAGCAGCTTCCATGTTAATAGCAATCAGCCCCAGCATTTT. The J gene is TRBJ1-5, the V gene TRBV7-2, with no clear D. The CDR3 extends over 15 amino acids. Germline V gives CDR1 SGHTA, CDR2 FQGNSA. Trimming cost V 3 bases and J 0 bases, with 9 bases left between them.

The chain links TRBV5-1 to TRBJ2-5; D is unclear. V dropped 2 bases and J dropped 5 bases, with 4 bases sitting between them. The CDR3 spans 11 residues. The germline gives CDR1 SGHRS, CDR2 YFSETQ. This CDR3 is CASSLIETQYF. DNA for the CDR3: TGCGCCAGCAGCTTAATTGAGACCCAGTACTTC.

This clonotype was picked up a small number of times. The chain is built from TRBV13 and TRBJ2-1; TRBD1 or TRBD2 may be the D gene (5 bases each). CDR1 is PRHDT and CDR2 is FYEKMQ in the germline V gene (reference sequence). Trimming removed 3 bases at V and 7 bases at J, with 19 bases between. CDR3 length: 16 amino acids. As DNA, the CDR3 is TGTGCCAGCAGCTTGACGATCTTGGGACGGGGTAATGAGCAGTTCTTC. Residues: CASSLTILGRGNEQFF. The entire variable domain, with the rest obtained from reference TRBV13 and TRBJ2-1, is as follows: AAGVIQSPRHLIKEKRETATLKCYPIPRHDTVYWYQQGPGQDPQFLISFYEKMQSDKGSIPDRFSAQQFSDYHSELNMSSLELGDSALYFCASSLTILGRGNEQFFGPGTRLTVL.

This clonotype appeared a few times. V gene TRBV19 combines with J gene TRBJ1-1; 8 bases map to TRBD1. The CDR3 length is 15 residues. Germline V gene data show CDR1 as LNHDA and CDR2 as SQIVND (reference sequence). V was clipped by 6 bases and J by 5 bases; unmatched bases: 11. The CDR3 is CASSPLSGGATEAFF. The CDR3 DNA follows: TGTGCCAGTAGCCCTTTATCAGGGGGCGCGACTGAAGCTTTCTTT.